A selection of T cell receptor beta chains follows, all from one sample in a study of blood T cell repertoires in COVID-19. Measured with immunoSEQ multiplex PCR; TCRdb has only the in-frame clones, and not every one. The sample has fewer than 70,000 clones, around 80% seen once. What was sequenced was peripheral blood. The receptors here all came from a woman of 80 years or more with acute or convalescent COVID-19. The CDR3 runs from the conserved cysteine through the conserved F or W. The D gene is left open where the match is weak. Some rows have no size entry. The others give once, few or many, or a class for an expanded clone.

d_call clone_size j_call cdr3_length v_call cdr3_aa cdr3_nt
TRBD1 NA TRBJ2-7 13 TRBV25-1 CASSVQGAQVQYF TGTGCCAGCAGTGTCCAGGGGGCGCAGGTGCAGTACTTC
NA NA TRBJ1-4 15 TRBV5-1 CASSLGTARNEKLFF TGCGCCAGCAGCTTGGGGACAGCTCGGAATGAAAAACTGTTTTTT
NA NA TRBJ1-5 16 TRBV5-1 CASSLDGRNSNQPQHF TGCGCCAGCAGTCTAGACGGGAGAAATAGCAATCAGCCCCAGCATTTT
TRBD2 once TRBJ2-3 15 TRBV7-2 CASSALAGATDTQYF TGTGCCAGCAGCGCACTAGCGGGGGCTACAGATACGCAGTATTTT
TRBD2 NA TRBJ2-1 17 TRBV5-4 CASSSGGAVRLYNEQFF TGTGCCAGCAGTAGCGGGGGGGCTGTCCGCCTCTACAATGAGCAGTTCTTC
NA few TRBJ2-7 14 TRBV5-1 CASHTGRGTYEQYF TGCGCCAGCCATACCGGGAGAGGAACCTACGAGCAGTACTTC
TRBD1 NA TRBJ1-1 16 TRBV11-3 CASSSGQGNMNTEAFF TGTGCCAGCAGCTCGGGACAGGGTAACATGAACACTGAAGCTTTCTTT
NA NA TRBJ2-7 15 TRBV18 CASSPRGSLTYEQYF TGTGCCAGCTCACCAAGGGGTTCCCTCACCTACGAGCAGTACTTC
NA NA TRBJ1-2 14 TRBV6-1 CASSEGAGFYGYTF TGTGCCAGCAGTGAGGGGGCCGGTTTCTATGGCTACACCTTC
TRBD1 NA TRBJ1-4 19 TRBV5-5 CASSLGPGQGAGENEKLFF TGTGCCAGCAGCTTGGGGCCGGGACAGGGGGCAGGGGAGAATGAAAAACTGTTTTTT
TRBD1 once TRBJ1-2 13 TRBV6-5 CASGQGASYGYTF TGTGCCAGCGGGCAGGGGGCCAGCTATGGCTACACCTTC
TRBD1 few TRBJ1-2 17 TRBV19 CASSRSRGQGRNHGYTF TGTGCCAGTAGTAGGTCGCGGGGACAGGGAAGGAACCATGGCTACACCTTC
TRBD1 few TRBJ1-1 14 TRBV9 CASSTGQPNTEAFF TGTGCCAGCAGCACGGGACAGCCGAACACTGAAGCTTTCTTT
TRBD1 NA TRBJ2-2 15 TRBV18 CASAQGASNTGELFF TGTGCCAGCGCACAGGGGGCTTCGAACACCGGGGAGCTGTTTTTT
NA NA TRBJ1-2 15 TRBV5-1 CASSSSRDSNNGYTF TGCGCCAGCAGCTCCTCCCGGGACTCTAACAATGGCTACACCTTC
TRBD2 NA TRBJ2-5 14 TRBV7-6 CASSLLGLKETQYF TGTGCCAGCAGCTTACTGGGACTAAAAGAGACCCAGTACTTC
NA NA TRBJ2-7 16 TRBV6-1 CASSDLGWGTNYEQYF TGTGCCAGCAGTGATCTTGGGTGGGGCACGAACTACGAGCAGTACTTC
NA NA TRBJ2-1 12 TRBV12-3/TRBV12-4 CASRTSGNEQFF TGTGCCAGCAGAACCAGCGGGAATGAGCAGTTCTTC
NA NA TRBJ1-2 11 TRBV13 CASNFRGGYTF TGTGCCAGCAACTTTAGGGGTGGCTACACCTTC
NA few TRBJ1-2 13 TRBV7-8 CASSFSREDGYTF TGTGCCAGCAGCTTCTCCAGGGAGGACGGCTACACCTTC
TRBD2 NA TRBJ2-2 18 TRBV5-1 CASSLELAGAPGTGELFF TGCGCCAGCAGCTTGGAACTAGCGGGGGCCCCGGGTACCGGGGAGCTGTTTTTT
TRBD2 NA TRBJ2-1 16 TRBV9 CASSVTGTSSHNEQFF TGTGCCAGCAGCGTAACCGGGACTAGCTCTCACAATGAGCAGTTCTTC
TRBD2 NA TRBJ2-7 15 TRBV11-1 CASSLESGGSYEQYF TGTGCCAGCAGCTTAGAAAGCGGGGGAAGCTACGAGCAGTACTTC
NA NA TRBJ1-1 13 TRBV25-1 CATLERGFFEAFF TGTGCCACCTTAGAAAGGGGGTTTTTTGAAGCTTTCTTT
TRBD1 NA TRBJ2-7 14 TRBV5-1 CASSLGQENYEQYF TGCGCCAGCAGCCTAGGACAGGAGAACTACGAGCAGTACTTC
NA NA TRBJ1-6 15 TRBV5-1 CASSPTEGSSSPLHF TGCGCCAGCAGCCCAACGGAGGGGAGTAGTTCACCCCTCCACTTT
NA few TRBJ1-5 14 TRBV2 CASSQGSSNQPQHF TGTGCCAGCAGTCAGGGTTCAAGTAATCAGCCCCAGCATTTT
NA NA TRBJ1-5 16 TRBV5-1 CASSLSGGAGNQPQHF TGCGCCAGCAGCTTGTCCGGAGGGGCTGGCAATCAGCCCCAGCATTTT
TRBD1 NA TRBJ1-1 15 TRBV5-8 CASSLWDRGKTEAFF TGTGCCAGCAGCTTGTGGGACAGGGGTAAAACTGAAGCTTTCTTT
NA NA TRBJ1-6 16 TRBV19 CASSFYRSSYNSPLHF TGTGCCAGTAGTTTCTACAGGAGCTCCTATAATTCACCCCTCCACTTT
TRBD2 NA TRBJ2-1 17 TRBV6-2/TRBV6-3 CASSYNLGTSDYNEQFF TGTGCCAGCAGTTACAATCTCGGGACTAGCGACTACAATGAGCAGTTCTTC
NA NA TRBJ1-3 16 TRBV12-5 CASGRDTGVSGNTIYF TGTGCTAGTGGTCGCGACACGGGGGTCTCTGGAAACACCATATATTTT
NA NA TRBJ2-5 14 TRBV7-9 CASSLGASVETQYF TGTGCCAGCAGCTTAGGGGCTAGCGTAGAGACCCAGTACTTC
NA NA TRBJ1-2 14 TRBV6-1 CASSEGQDIYGYTF TGTGCCAGCAGTGAAGGACAGGATATCTATGGCTACACCTTC
TRBD2 NA TRBJ2-7 16 TRBV20-1 CSASGGTSGGFYEQYF TGCAGTGCTAGTGGTGGGACTAGCGGGGGGTTCTACGAGCAGTACTTC
NA NA TRBJ2-2 14 TRBV9 CASRGQINTGELFF TGTGCCAGCAGAGGACAGATTAACACCGGGGAGCTGTTTTTT
TRBD2 NA TRBJ2-5 16 TRBV15 CATSRDRGAGQETQYF TGTGCCACCAGCAGAGATCGGGGAGCGGGACAAGAGACCCAGTACTTC
TRBD1 NA TRBJ1-2 16 TRBV5-1 CASSSPSEGTDYGYTF TGCGCCAGCAGCTCACCGTCTGAGGGGACAGACTATGGCTACACCTTC
NA NA TRBJ2-7 16 TRBV7-2 CASSLVRTVSSYEQYF TGTGCCAGCAGCTTAGTACGGACAGTGAGCTCCTACGAGCAGTACTTC
NA NA TRBJ2-7 19 TRBV6-2/TRBV6-3 CASSYSRVWATRLSYEQYF TGTGCCAGCAGTTACTCGAGAGTGTGGGCCACCCGGCTCTCCTACGAGCAGTACTTC
TRBD1 NA TRBJ1-4 13 TRBV7-2 CASSLGQGDKLFF TGTGCCAGCAGCTTAGGTCAGGGGGACAAACTGTTTTTT
TRBD1 NA TRBJ1-3 16 TRBV6-5 CASSYSRTGVGNTIYF TGTGCCAGCAGTTACTCGAGGACAGGGGTGGGAAACACCATATATTTT
TRBD1 NA TRBJ2-5 16 TRBV2 CASSRSTGTGVETQYF TGTGCCAGCAGTCGAAGTACCGGGACAGGGGTAGAGACCCAGTACTTC
NA NA TRBJ1-1 12 TRBV10-3 CASKDLDTEAFF TGTGCCTCGAAGGACTTGGACACTGAAGCTTTCTTT
NA NA TRBJ2-7 13 TRBV13 CASSLGPGYEQYF TGTGCCAGCAGCTTAGGCCCGGGTTACGAGCAGTACTTC
TRBD1 NA TRBJ1-1 15 TRBV5-1 CASSLAGGVNTEAFF TGCGCCAGCAGCTTGGCAGGGGGCGTGAACACTGAAGCTTTCTTT
NA NA TRBJ2-7 14 TRBV27 CASSSAGGPYEQYF TGTGCCAGCAGTTCGGCAGGGGGGCCCTACGAGCAGTACTTC
NA NA TRBJ1-1 15 TRBV7-8 CASSFGVGINTEAFF TGTGCCAGCAGCTTTGGAGTAGGTATTAACACTGAAGCTTTCTTT
TRBD2 NA TRBJ2-5 14 TRBV5-1 CASSGGGARETQYF TGCGCCAGTTCTGGCGGGGGGGCCAGGGAGACCCAGTACTTC
NA NA TRBJ2-1 13 TRBV7-9 CASSQYSYNEQFF TGTGCCAGCAGCCAATACTCTTACAATGAGCAGTTCTTC